The text below deals with one T cell receptor (beta chain). These data belong to a study of T cells in Graves' hyperthyroidism and ophthalmopathy. The germline CDR1 and CDR2 sequences are SQVTM and ANQGSEA. This CDR3 is 14 amino acids long. V was shortened by 1 base and J by 3 bases, with 12 bases between the two germline ends. Researchers amplified the TCR beta CDR3 regions from RNA transcripts. During a first-round RT-PCR of the TCR CDR3, the HTBI primer set was used. One entry per CDR3 protein results from TCRdb running MiXCR on the multiplex PCR reads. The table lists 480,000 or so distinct CDR3 sequences, approximately 48% of them singletons.

This clonotype was obtained from an adult woman with Graves' disease, either hyperthyroidism or ophthalmopathy (not recorded which). The sample was peripheral blood or thyroid tissue (not recorded which). The chain recombines TRBV29-1 with TRBJ1-1; the D gene is possibly TRBD1 (5 bases). CDR3 coding DNA: TGCAGCGTTGAAGGTGGGGGGATCGACACTGAAGCTTTCTTT. Its protein is CSVEGGGIDTEAFF.